The 18 T cell receptor beta chains reported below all come from one sample, sequenced in a study of response to subunit inactivated influenza vaccine. TCRdb independently ran MiXCR on the RT-PCR reads; one entry per CDR3 protein. The data show 150,000 to 200,000 distinct CDR3 sequences, approximately 10% seen once. This specimen was non-naive T cells sorted from PBMCs, taken roughly 46 days after vaccination. Receptors originate from a middle-aged man who received an inactivated influenza vaccine.

Points on this clonotype: At one boundary the junction diverges from the germline segment, which might be a read error. The chain links TRBV20-1 to TRBJ2-3; D is uncertain. The CDR3 loop spans 12 amino acids. Germline V gives CDR1 DFQATT, CDR2 SNEGSKA (reference sequence). The CDR3 nucleotides are TGCAATGCTCCGGTCACCACAGATACGCAGTATTTT. It specifies CNAPVTTDTQYF.

The rearrangement links TRBV20-1 to TRBJ2-1; D may be TRBD1 (5 bases). This CDR3 spans 17 amino acids. From germline, CDR1 is DFQATT and CDR2 SNEGSKA (reference sequence). Trimming pared 0 bases from V and 9 bases from J, leaving 24 bases between. CDR3 sequence reads: CSARETPGRVPFLEQFF. The CDR3 DNA is TGCAGTGCTAGAGAAACGCCAGGGCGAGTTCCCTTTCTTGAGCAGTTCTTC.

This clonotype has ten or more counts. The rearrangement links TRBV7-2 to TRBJ2-2, with TRBD1 matching over 7 bases. Germline loops: CDR1 SGHTA, CDR2 FQGNSA. Trimming at V came to 1 base and at J to 0 bases, leaving 5 bases not matched to a gene. This CDR3 has 17 residues. This CDR3 is CASSLVAGTANTGELFF. CDR3 DNA: TGTGCCAGCAGCTTAGTGGCCGGGACAGCGAACACCGGGGAGCTGTTTTTT.

The rearrangement links TRBV14 to TRBJ2-1; 8 nucleotides match TRBD2. Germline CDR1 reads SGHDN; CDR2 reads FVKESK. This CDR3 comprises 16 residues. J was trimmed by 6 bases and V by 1 base; bases with no gene match: 8. The chain's CDR3 is CASSQAGLASSNEQFF. In DNA, the CDR3 is TGTGCCAGCAGCCAAGCCGGACTAGCCTCTAGCAATGAGCAGTTCTTC. Filled out from reference TRBV14 and TRBJ2-1, the complete variable domain reads EAGVTQFPSHSVIEKGQTVTLRCDPISGHDNLYWYRRVMGKEIKFLLHFVKESKQDESGMPNNRFLAERTGGTYSTLKVQPAELEDSGVYFCASSQAGLASSNEQFFGPGTRLTVL.

In this sample, this clonotype turned up many times. This rearrangement joins TRBV28 to TRBJ2-5, with 11 bases lining up with TRBD2. The CDR3 sequence is 16 residues long. Germline CDR1 MDHEN, CDR2 SYDVKM. J gave up 5 bases and V 5 bases, and 10 bases lay outside the gene matches. The CDR3 loop reads CASSPVSGRAFETQYF. CDR3 sequence (DNA): TGTGCCAGCAGTCCAGTTAGCGGGAGGGCCTTTGAGACCCAGTACTTC.

The V gene is TRBV3-1, the J gene TRBJ2-2; 8 bases line up with TRBD1. The CDR3 is 17 residues long. Germline V gene sequence: CDR1 LGHDT, CDR2 YNNKEL (reference sequence). V trimming: 4 bases; J trimming: 1 base; junction bases outside the gene matches: 8. The CDR3 bases are TGTGCCAGCAGCCCCCAAGCTGGACAGGGGAACACCGGGGAGCTGTTTTTT. It codes for CASSPQAGQGNTGELFF.

This clonotype was found many times. The chain carries TRBV20-1 and TRBJ2-7; D gene ambiguous. The germline CDR1 and CDR2 sequences are DFQATT and SNEGSKA (reference sequence). The CDR3 is 11 amino acids. Trimming took off 6 bases at V and 3 bases at J, with 9 bases between the two ends. The CDR3 bases are TGCAGTGCCAAAATGTACTACGAGCAGTACTTC. This gives the protein CSAKMYYEQYF.

This clonotype was observed a handful of times. The rearrangement links TRBV7-8 to TRBJ2-2; 7 bases line up with TRBD1. The CDR3 spans 14 residues. Germline assignment: CDR1 SGHVS and CDR2 FQNEAQ. V lost 5 bases, J lost 8 bases, and 8 bases stayed unmatched. The CDR3 bases are TGTGCCAGCAGCCGGACAGGCCTGACTGGGGAGCTGTTTTTT. This codes for CASSRTGLTGELFF.

This clonotype was observed a few times. The chain joins TRBV24-1 to TRBJ2-1; 7 bases fit TRBD2. The CDR3 contains 14 residues. V lost 2 bases, J lost 5 bases, and 2 bases stayed unmatched. Germline assignment: CDR1 KGHDR and CDR2 SFDVKD. In DNA, the CDR3 is TGTGCCACCAGTGATTGGACTAGTCACAATGAGCAGTTCTTC. Translated, it gives CATSDWTSHNEQFF.

The chain is built from TRBV2 and TRBJ1-5; tentative D call: TRBD1 (6 bases). The germline CDR1 and CDR2 sequences are SNHLY and FYNNEI. This CDR3 has 14 residues. V was trimmed by 4 bases and J by 5 bases, leaving 12 bases between them. CDR3 coding DNA: TGTGCCAGCAGTGTGGGGGGCTCCCATCAGCCCCAGCATTTT. Translating gives CASSVGGSHQPQHF. The whole variable domain, filled in from reference TRBV2 and TRBJ1-5, reads EPEVTQTPSHQVTQMGQEVILRCVPISNHLYFYWYRQILGQKVEFLVSFYNNEISEKSEIFDDQFSVERPDGSNFTLKIRSTKLEDSAMYFCASSVGGSHQPQHFGDGTRLSIL.

The sample holds a few counts of this clonotype. The J gene is TRBJ2-7, the V gene TRBV20-1; 10 nucleotides align to TRBD1. The CDR3 has 14 residues. CDR1 is DFQATT, CDR2 SNEGSKA, per germline (reference sequence). Losses at the gene ends were 3 bases for V and 4 bases for J; bases not matched to a gene: 6. The CDR3 DNA reads TGCAGTGCTAGTCCCGACAGGGGGCTATACGAGCAGTACTTC. Translating it yields CSASPDRGLYEQYF.

The chain carries TRBV10-3 and TRBJ2-1; TRBD2 matches at 11 bases. This CDR3 has 15 amino acids. V was clipped by 5 bases and J by 2 bases; unmatched bases: 2. The germline V gene encodes CDR1 ENHRY and CDR2 SYGVKD. CDR3 region: CAISLSGGAYNEQFF. Here the CDR3 DNA reads TGTGCCATCAGTCTTAGCGGGGGGGCCTACAATGAGCAGTTCTTC.

The CDR3 DNA follows: TGCAGTGCTAAGGCCGTCCTAAATTCACCCCTCCACTTT. Translated, it gives CSAKAVLNSPLHF. The chain couples TRBV20-1 to TRBJ1-6; D gene unclear. Germline CDR1 is DFQATT and CDR2 is SNEGSKA (reference sequence). V shed 4 bases and J shed 7 bases, with 11 bases lying between them. This CDR3 region has 13 residues.

This clonotype was found many times. The junction does not match germline at one end; this may be a read error. This chain links TRBV20-1 with TRBJ2-7; TRBD2 aligns across 7 bases. CDR3 length equals 13 residues. Germline CDR1 is DFQATT and CDR2 is SNEGSKA (reference sequence). CDR3 in amino acids: CTSQRGGNYEQYF. The CDR3 DNA reads as TGTACGAGTCAGCGGGGAGGGAACTACGAGCAGTACTTC.

This clonotype has just a few counts. The gene calls are TRBV4-3 and TRBJ1-6; 10 bases map to TRBD1. The CDR3 runs to 16 residues. Germline assignment: CDR1 LGHNA and CDR2 YSLEER. Germline trimming cut 0 bases from V and 9 bases from J; bases unmatched to any gene: 5. The CDR3 DNA reads as TGCGCCAGCAGCCAAGACCCGACAGGGGGCACTTCACCCCTCCACTTT. Its translation: CASSQDPTGGTSPLHF.

V gene TRBV4-3 combines with J gene TRBJ1-3, with a weak D call TRBD1 (6 bases). V lost 3 bases, J lost 5 bases, and 20 bases lay in between. The CDR3 covers 17 residues. Germline loops: CDR1 LGHNA, CDR2 YSLEER. The CDR3 loop reads CASSQGAQGSVRNTIYF. CDR3 in DNA: TGCGCCAGCAGCCAGGGCGCACAGGGTTCCGTACGAAACACCATATATTTT.

This clonotype was seen a few times. The chain has TRBV15 and TRBJ2-3; no clear D. This CDR3 is built from 14 residues. Germline V gene sequence: CDR1 LNHNV, CDR2 YYDKDF (reference sequence). V was clipped by 5 bases and J by 0 bases, with 9 bases between them. CDR3 DNA: TGTGCCACCAGCCTACAGATAAGCACAGATACGCAGTATTTT. Translating gives CATSLQISTDTQYF. Full variable domain (outside the CDR3, taken from reference TRBV15 and TRBJ2-3): DAMVIQNPRYQVTQFGKPVTLSCSQTLNHNVMYWYQQKSSQAPKLLFHYYDKDFNNEADTPDNFQSRRPNTSFCFLDIRSPGLGDTAMYLCATSLQISTDTQYFGPGTRLTVL.

This clonotype was picked up a small number of times. This chain connects TRBV18 to TRBJ1-5; D is unresolved. CDR1 is KGHSH and CDR2 is LQKENI in the germline V gene. The CDR3 length is 14 residues. V was trimmed by 2 bases and J by 1 base, leaving 6 bases between them. CDR3: CASSPRRSNQPQHF. The CDR3 DNA sequence: TGTGCCAGCTCACCAAGGCGGAGCAATCAGCCCCAGCATTTT.